This TCR beta chain appears in the sequencing data of a study of blood T cell repertoires in COVID-19. Study context: Nucleic acid was either cDNA or gDNA, and it came from T cells, B-cell-depleted T cells, or PBMCs.

Per the germline V gene, CDR1 is MNHEY and CDR2 is SMNVEV (reference sequence). V trimming: 3 bases; J trimming: 11 bases; junction bases outside the gene matches: 1. There are 12 residues in the CDR3. Per the study methods: Reference gene primer amplification yielded estimated nucleated cell counts. Here immunoSEQ multiplex PCR was the method, and the copy in TCRdb shows in-frame clones only, minus some. The V and J calls and clone size come from that table; D and trimming were worked out from the DNA. In the table there are more than 40,000 clones, about 87% of which are singletons. This chain uses TRBV27 with TRBJ2-3, with 11 positions matching TRBD2. The sample consisted of peripheral blood. The TCR comes from a human donor in a cohort sampled during active COVID-19. The DNA of the CDR3 is TGTGCCAGCAGTTTTAGCGGGAGGGGGCAGTATTTT. Amino acids: CASSFSGRGQYF.